This TCR beta chain derives from a study of T cells after yellow fever vaccination. The V gene lost 1 base and the J gene lost 0 bases, with 15 bases spanning the gap. The CDR3 totals 17 residues. CDR1 MNHEY and CDR2 SVGAGI come from the germline V gene. By 5'RACE template switching, TCR cDNA was produced, with a universal primer site and UMIs added in the process. From the 5' RACE reads, TCRdb called clonotypes with MiXCR, one entry per CDR3 protein. The sample yields roughly 250,000 distinct CDR3 sequences, roughly 13% seen once. This clonotype was seen more than once but under ten times. The sequence was collected from a man aged 25-45 years who received the YFV17D yellow fever vaccine. The chain employs TRBV6-5 and TRBJ2-5; D is perhaps TRBD1 (5 bases). The sequences come from CD4+ T cells sorted from PBMCs, collected 45 days after the yellow fever booster vaccination. The CDR3 region is CASSYLKEQENQETQYF. CDR3 nucleotide sequence: TGTGCCAGCAGTTACTTGAAAGAACAGGAAAACCAAGAGACCCAGTACTTC.